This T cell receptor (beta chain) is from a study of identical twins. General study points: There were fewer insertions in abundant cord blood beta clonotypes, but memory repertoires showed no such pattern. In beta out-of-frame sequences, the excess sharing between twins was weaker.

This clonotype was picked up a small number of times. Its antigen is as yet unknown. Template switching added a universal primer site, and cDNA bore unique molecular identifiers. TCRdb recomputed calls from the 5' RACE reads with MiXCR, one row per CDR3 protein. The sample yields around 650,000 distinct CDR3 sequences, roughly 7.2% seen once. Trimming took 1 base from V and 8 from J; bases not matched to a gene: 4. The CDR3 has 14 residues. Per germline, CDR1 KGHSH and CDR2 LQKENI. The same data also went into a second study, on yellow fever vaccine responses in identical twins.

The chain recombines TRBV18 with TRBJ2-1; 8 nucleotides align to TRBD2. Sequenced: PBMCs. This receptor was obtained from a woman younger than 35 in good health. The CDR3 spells CASSPLGLADEQFF. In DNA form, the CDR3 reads TGTGCCAGCTCACCACTTGGACTAGCCGATGAGCAGTTCTTC. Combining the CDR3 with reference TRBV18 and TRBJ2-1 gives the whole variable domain NAGVMQNPRHLVRRRGQEARLRCSPMKGHSHVYWYRQLPEEGLKFMVYLQKENIIDESGMPKERFSAEFPKEGPSILRIQQVVRGDSAAYFCASSPLGLADEQFFGPGTRLTVL.